This passage covers 32 T cell receptor beta chains from one sample sequenced in a study of cytomegalovirus exposure and HLA in healthy donors. PCR was performed using 60 Vbeta and 13 Jbeta primers. Assay used: immunoSEQ multiplex PCR; TCRdb lists only in-frame clones, some missing. The table lists around 250,000 clones, 75% to 85% of them singletons. Sample: PBMCs. The receptors were gathered from a woman in her fifties or sixties in good health and CMV-seropositive.

The chain employs TRBV5-1 and TRBJ2-2; TRBD2 agrees at 7 bases. The CDR3 has 16 amino acids. Germline V lookup: CDR1 SGHRS, CDR2 YFSETQ. Germline trimming cut 2 bases from V and 4 bases from J; bases unmatched to any gene: 8. The CDR3, as DNA: TGCGCCAGCAGCTTTAAGCGGGATAGGGGCACCGGGGAGCTGTTTTTT. Its translation is CASSFKRDRGTGELFF.

As to this clone: It is likely a read error, because the conserved phenylalanine at the end of the CDR3 is missing. This rearrangement joins TRBV19 to TRBJ1-1; a possible D gene is TRBD1 (5 bases). CDR1 is LNHDA, CDR2 SQIVND, per germline (reference sequence). This CDR3 spans 15 amino acids. V gave up 3 bases and J gave up 8 bases, with 19 bases separating them. The CDR3 loop reads CASSIMAGRTGEAFL. The CDR3 DNA follows: TGTGCCAGTAGTATCATGGCAGGGAGGACCGGGGAAGCTTTCTTG.

The chain is built from TRBV25-1 and TRBJ2-2; tentatively, D is TRBD1 (6 bases). CDR1 is MGHDK and CDR2 is SYGVNS in the germline V gene. The CDR3 loop spans 13 amino acids. V gave up 4 bases and J gave up 6 bases, with 9 bases separating them. CDR3 sequence (DNA): TGTGCCAGCAGTGTACAGGGATCCGGGGAGCTGTTTTTT. Translating gives CASSVQGSGELFF.

J is TRBJ1-5 and V is TRBV6-1; 7 bases line up with TRBD1. The V and J ends lost 6 bases and 2 bases, in that order; junction bases with no gene match: 7. The germline V gene encodes CDR1 MNHNS and CDR2 SASEGT. The CDR3 extends over 15 amino acids. The CDR3 sequence: CASSTGEGGNQPQHF. CDR3 nucleotides: TGTGCCAGCAGCACAGGGGAAGGTGGCAATCAGCCCCAGCATTTT.

The CDR3 protein is CASSRSTGDLYEQYF. CDR3 in DNA: TGTGCCAGCAGTCGATCGACAGGAGACCTATACGAGCAGTACTTC. V and J are TRBV6-5 and TRBJ2-7; a possible D gene is TRBD1 (6 bases). V lost 5 bases and J lost 4, with 18 bases in between. Germline-derived CDR1 and CDR2 are MNHEY and SVGAGI. The CDR3 length is 15 residues.

The V gene is TRBV6-1, the J gene TRBJ2-5, with D possibly TRBD2 on 5 matching bases. From germline, CDR1 is MNHNS and CDR2 SASEGT. The V gene lost 1 base and the J gene lost 5 bases, with 20 bases spanning the gap. This CDR3 comprises 17 residues. For the CDR3, the DNA is TGTGCCAGCAGTGAAGTTGTGGGGAGTAGTTTCGGGGAGACCCAGTACTTC. As protein: CASSEVVGSSFGETQYF.

The CDR3 coding sequence is TGTGCCAGCAGTTTATCGGCTGGGCCTCAGCCCCAGCATTTT. This codes for CASSLSAGPQPQHF. The chain combines TRBV27 with TRBJ1-5; D remains unclear. Germline loops: CDR1 MNHEY, CDR2 SMNVEV (reference sequence). This CDR3 is built from 14 residues. V lost 0 bases, J lost 6 bases, and 9 bases lay in between.

This clone occurred once. This chain links TRBV7-2 with TRBJ2-2; 8 bases are shared with TRBD1. The CDR3 is 17 residues long. The V and J ends lost 6 bases and 4 bases, in that order; junction bases with no gene match: 13. Germline V CDR1 and CDR2: SGHTA, FQGNSA. CDR3 amino acids: CASRPNRGTVTTGELFF. The CDR3 nucleotides are TGTGCCAGCAGACCAAACAGGGGGACGGTCACCACCGGGGAGCTGTTTTTT.

As to this clone: Mismatch with germline at one junction end may stem from a read error. This chain's CDR3 is CSSSLVVQGGYEQYF. CDR3 DNA: TGTTCCAGCAGCTTAGTGGTTCAGGGGGGATACGAGCAGTACTTC. V and J are TRBV7-9 and TRBJ2-7; a possible D gene is TRBD1 (7 bases). Germline CDR1 reads SEHNR; CDR2 reads FQNEAQ (reference sequence). CDR3 length equals 15 residues.

The V and J genes are TRBV4-2 and TRBJ2-5; D is perhaps TRBD2 (5 bases). The V end lost 4 bases, the J end lost 5 bases, and 11 bases lay between the germline ends. Germline CDR1 and CDR2: LGHNA and YNFKEQ. CDR3 length equals 13 residues. CDR3 in amino acids: CASSPRSGETQYF. In DNA, the CDR3 is TGTGCCAGCAGCCCGCGGTCGGGGGAGACCCAGTACTTC.

The chain combines TRBV29-1 with TRBJ2-7; maybe TRBD1 (6 bases). The CDR3 consists of 14 residues. In germline, CDR1 is SQVTM, CDR2 ANQGSEA. The V gene lost 6 bases and the J gene lost 0 bases, with 15 bases spanning the gap. CDR3 protein: CSVVDRQSSYEQYF. The CDR3 DNA reads as TGCAGCGTCGTCGACAGGCAAAGCTCCTACGAGCAGTACTTC.

The V gene is TRBV5-1, the J gene TRBJ2-7; tentative D call: TRBD2 (6 bases). From germline, CDR1 is SGHRS and CDR2 YFSETQ. The V and J ends lost 5 bases and 2 bases respectively, with 11 bases between them. This CDR3 region has 13 residues. DNA for the CDR3: TGCGCCAGCAGGGAGGGGCCAACCTACGAGCAGTACTTC. Encoded protein: CASREGPTYEQYF.

The chain joins TRBV7-9 to TRBJ1-2; the D gene is possibly TRBD1 (5 bases). V gave up 5 bases and J gave up 5 bases, with 9 bases separating them. Looked up from germline, CDR1 is SEHNR and CDR2 is FQNEAQ (reference sequence). This CDR3 comprises 12 residues. CDR3: CASSSPGYGYTF. The CDR3 nucleotides are TGTGCCAGCAGCAGTCCAGGGTATGGCTACACCTTC. Filled out from reference TRBV7-9 and TRBJ1-2, the complete variable domain reads DTGVSQNPRHKITKRGQNVTFRCDPISEHNRLYWYRQTLGQGPEFLTYFQNEAQLEKSRLLSDRFSAERPKGSFSTLEIQRTEQGDSAMYLCASSSPGYGYTFGSGTRLTVV.

This clone was counted a few times. V gene TRBV5-1 combines with J gene TRBJ1-5; 7 bases fit TRBD1. Germline CDR1 is SGHRS and CDR2 is YFSETQ. The CDR3 runs to 14 residues. V shed 0 bases and J 5 bases; nucleotides not matched to a gene: 2. CDR3 loop: CASSLEGGDQPQHF. The CDR3 DNA follows: TGCGCCAGCAGCTTGGAAGGGGGCGATCAGCCCCAGCATTTT. The whole variable domain, filled in from reference TRBV5-1 and TRBJ1-5, reads KAGVTQTPRYLIKTRGQQVTLSCSPISGHRSVSWYQQTPGQGLQFLFEYFSETQRNKGNFPGRFSGRQFSNSRSEMNVSTLELGDSALYLCASSLEGGDQPQHFGDGTRLSIL.

This clone was found once. CDR3 loop: CASRGEAEAFF. CDR3 sequence (DNA): TGTGCCAGCAGAGGGGAGGCTGAAGCTTTCTTT. The chain has TRBV5-4 and TRBJ1-1, with D maybe TRBD1 (5 bases). Germline lookup yields CDR1 SGHNT and CDR2 YYREEE (reference sequence). The germline V and J ends were trimmed by 5 bases and 6 bases, with 8 bases remaining between them. The CDR3 extends over 11 amino acids.

The V gene is TRBV5-5, the J gene TRBJ2-1, with 8 bases identical to TRBD2. V trimming: 6 bases; J trimming: 7 bases; junction bases outside the gene matches: 9. From germline, CDR1 is SGHKS and CDR2 YYEKEE (reference sequence). The CDR3 contains 14 residues. This CDR3 is CASTGAGVGNEQFF. The CDR3 DNA reads TGTGCCAGCACCGGAGCGGGGGTGGGTAATGAGCAGTTCTTC.

CDR3 amino acids: CASNPLSGGVEAFF. The DNA for the CDR3 is TGTGCCAGCAACCCTTTATCGGGAGGGGTTGAAGCTTTCTTT. The chain couples TRBV27 to TRBJ1-1; D might be TRBD1 (5 bases). Germline V gene data show CDR1 as MNHEY and CDR2 as SMNVEV (reference sequence). The CDR3 is made up of 14 amino acids. V dropped 7 bases and J dropped 7 bases, with 19 bases sitting between them.

The CDR3 nucleotides read TGTGCCAGCAGTTACTCCCTGCGGGACAGTCCCAAAGCTTTCTTT. Protein sequence: CASSYSLRDSPKAFF. The chain uses TRBV6-5 and TRBJ1-1; 7 bases match TRBD1. The CDR3 totals 15 residues. Trimming at V came to 0 bases and at J to 9 bases, leaving 10 bases not matched to a gene. CDR1 MNHEY and CDR2 SVGAGI come from the germline V gene.

This clone was seen a few times. The chain combines TRBV2 with TRBJ2-5; 10 bases align to TRBD1. CDR1 is SNHLY and CDR2 is FYNNEI in the germline V gene. The CDR3 sequence is 15 residues long. The junction had 2 bases not matched to a gene; V was cut back by 1 base and J by 3 bases. The CDR3 loop is CASSEGTGGKETQYF. CDR3 nucleotide sequence: TGTGCCAGCAGTGAAGGGACAGGGGGGAAAGAGACCCAGTACTTC. The full variable domain, completed using reference TRBV2 and TRBJ2-5, is EPEVTQTPSHQVTQMGQEVILRCVPISNHLYFYWYRQILGQKVEFLVSFYNNEISEKSEIFDDQFSVERPDGSNFTLKIRSTKLEDSAMYFCASSEGTGGKETQYFGPGTRLLVL.

This clone was recorded once. The V and J genes are TRBV4-2 and TRBJ1-2, with 7 positions matching TRBD1. CDR1 LGHNA and CDR2 YNFKEQ come from the germline V gene. The CDR3 loop spans 13 amino acids. The V gene end was trimmed by 1 base and the J gene end by 8 bases; junction bases not matched to a gene: 4. This CDR3 reads CASSQGQGKGYTF. The CDR3 region has the DNA TGTGCCAGCAGCCAAGGACAGGGTAAAGGCTACACCTTC.

This chain joins TRBV6-6 and TRBJ2-5, with D possibly matching TRBD2 (5 bases). Trimming shortened V by 4 bases and J by 2 bases, and 8 bases separated the two germline ends. CDR3 length: 13 amino acids. Germline V CDR1 and CDR2: MNHNY, SVGAGI (reference sequence). CDR3 bases: TGTGCCAGCAGTTTTCGGACTCAAGAGACCCAGTACTTC. Its translation: CASSFRTQETQYF.

The gene calls are TRBV6-5 and TRBJ1-2, with D perhaps matching TRBD1 (6 bases). The germline gives CDR1 MNHEY, CDR2 SVGAGI. V shed 6 bases and J shed 7 bases, with 15 bases lying between them. CDR3 length equals 13 residues. CDR3 bases: TGTGCCAGCAGGGGGACACTGGGTTCTGGCTACACCTTC. This gives the protein CASRGTLGSGYTF.

The chain carries TRBV28 and TRBJ2-7; the D gene is possibly TRBD1 (5 bases). CDR1 is MDHEN, CDR2 SYDVKM, per germline. The CDR3 contains 15 residues. V was pared by 3 bases and J by 3 bases, with 15 bases between. The CDR3 DNA sequence: TGTGCCAGCAGTTTTCTTGGCGACAGAGACTACGAGCAGTACTTC. Its translation: CASSFLGDRDYEQYF.

This clone was detected a few times. This chain connects TRBV27 to TRBJ2-5; D perhaps matches TRBD2 (6 bases). From germline, CDR1 is MNHEY and CDR2 SMNVEV (reference sequence). Trimming removed 5 bases at V and 2 bases at J, with 15 bases between. This CDR3 is 15 amino acids long. CDR3 DNA: TGTGCCAGCAGTCCCTTAGCGGCGGGGCAAGAGACCCAGTACTTC. It codes for CASSPLAAGQETQYF.

The rearrangement uses TRBV7-6 and TRBJ2-1; D might be TRBD2 (6 bases). The CDR3 totals 14 residues. Germline V gene sequence: CDR1 SGHVS, CDR2 FNYEAQ. Trimming left V 1 base short and J 8 bases short, with 12 bases between. The CDR3 spells CASSLGPGVDEQFF. The CDR3 coding sequence is TGTGCCAGCAGCTTAGGTCCGGGGGTCGATGAGCAGTTCTTC.

The rearrangement links TRBV5-4 to TRBJ2-3, with 7 bases that match TRBD1. The CDR3 has 15 amino acids. CDR1 SGHNT and CDR2 YYREEE come from the germline V gene (reference sequence). V trimming: 4 bases; J trimming: 2 bases; junction bases outside the gene matches: 7. DNA for the CDR3: TGTGCCAGCAGCCGCCGGGACAGCCTCACAGATACGCAGTATTTT. Encoded protein: CASSRRDSLTDTQYF. The full variable domain, rest sourced from reference TRBV5-4 and TRBJ2-3, is ETGVTQSPTHLIKTRGQQVTLRCSSQSGHNTVSWYQQALGQGPQFIFQYYREEENGRGNFPPRFSGLQFPNYSSELNVNALELDDSALYLCASSRRDSLTDTQYFGPGTRLTVL.

This rearrangement joins TRBV5-1 to TRBJ2-3, with D tentatively TRBD2 (5 bases). CDR1 is SGHRS and CDR2 is YFSETQ in the germline V gene. CDR3 length: 16 amino acids. V was trimmed by 1 base and J by 4 bases, leaving 16 bases between them. In DNA, the CDR3 is TGCGCCAGCAGCTTGAGAGGGCCAGGATTTTCAGATACGCAGTATTTT. This sequence encodes CASSLRGPGFSDTQYF.

As concerns this clone: The sample contains more than one DNA sequence encoding this CDR3. The chain recombines TRBV6-5 with TRBJ2-2; 7 nucleotides agree with TRBD1. Germline loops: CDR1 MNHEY, CDR2 SVGAGI. V was clipped by 2 bases and J by 1 base; unmatched bases: 1. CDR3 size: 15 residues. The CDR3 DNA is TGTGCCAGCAGTTACGGGACAGTGAACACCGGGGAGCTGTTTTTT. Its protein product is CASSYGTVNTGELFF.

In this sample, this clone turned up a few times. The chain couples TRBV7-8 to TRBJ2-7; D is ambiguous. Trimming left V 5 bases short and J 4 bases short, with 6 bases between. The CDR3 extends over 11 amino acids. Germline CDR1 SGHVS, CDR2 FQNEAQ. The CDR3 DNA reads TGTGCCAGCAGCCACTCTTACGAGCAGTACTTC. Translated, it gives CASSHSYEQYF.

The table lists this clone with a count of one. The V call is TRBV19, the J call TRBJ2-1; 9 bases are a match to TRBD1. The V gene's germline CDR1 is LNHDA and CDR2 SQIVND (reference sequence). The CDR3 runs to 16 residues. The ends lost 6 bases at V and 6 bases at J; junction bases unmatched: 12. CDR3 in amino acids: CASSSQDRGFFNEQFF. Here the CDR3 DNA reads TGTGCCAGTAGCTCCCAGGACAGGGGTTTTTTCAATGAGCAGTTCTTC.

CDR3 in amino acids: CASSLDLSAGVRDEQFF. The CDR3 nucleotides are TGTGCCAGCAGCTTAGATCTTTCGGCGGGAGTCCGGGATGAGCAGTTCTTC. This chain links TRBV11-2 with TRBJ2-1, with 7 bases lining up with TRBD2. The germline V gene encodes CDR1 SGHAT and CDR2 FQNNGV. The CDR3 is 17 amino acids. V shed 0 bases and J 8 bases; nucleotides not matched to a gene: 13.

The chain joins TRBV7-9 to TRBJ1-5, with 8 bases aligning to TRBD1. In germline, CDR1 is SEHNR, CDR2 FQNEAQ (reference sequence). The CDR3 sequence is 14 residues long. J gave up 6 bases and V 1 base, and 2 bases lay outside the gene matches. CDR3 region: CASSLEQGGQPQHF. CDR3 nucleotides: TGTGCCAGCAGCTTAGAACAGGGGGGTCAGCCCCAGCATTTT.